The 29 T cell receptor beta chains below come from one sample, sequenced in a study of persistence of HIV-infected CD4 T cells. Their antigens remain unidentified. Cells were stimulated with CMV-infected fibroblast lysates at around 9.1 ug/mL. CD4+ T cells upregulating both CD40 ligand and CD69 were sorted as responding cells. This was the immunoSEQ version 4 assay in survey mode. The table came from immunoSEQ multiplex PCR; TCRdb's copy has only in-frame clones and leaves some out. The sample holds about 15,000 clones, approximately 71% seen once. The sequencing here drew on CD4+ T cells sorted from PBMCs after roughly 20-hour stimulation, taken from a patient who received antiretroviral therapy. These receptors all come from an adult man with HIV who was CMV-seropositive.

The genes are TRBV3-1 (or the pseudogene TRBV3-2) and TRBJ1-2; D is possibly TRBD1 (5 bases). The V end was cut by 4 bases, the J end by 6 bases, with 21 bases between. The CDR3 is 16 amino acids. Germline-derived CDR1 and CDR2 are LGHDT and YNNKEL (reference sequence). For the CDR3, the DNA is TGTGCCAGCAGCCCCTGGCTTTGGTCAGGGTATGATGGCTACACCTTC. Encoded protein: CASSPWLWSGYDGYTF.

This sequence joins TRBV2 and TRBJ1-1; D gene unclear. Trimming stripped 1 base from V and 4 bases from J, with 4 bases between. This CDR3 is 12 amino acids long. Germline V gene lookup returns CDR1 SNHLY and CDR2 FYNNEI. CDR3 residues: CASSEGPTEAFF. The CDR3, as DNA: TGTGCCAGCAGTGAAGGACCCACTGAAGCTTTCTTT.

This chain links TRBV29-1 with TRBJ1-6; no clear D gene. Trimming took 4 bases from V and 9 from J, leaving 13 bases between them. The CDR3 covers 13 residues. CDR1 is SQVTM and CDR2 is ANQGSEA in the germline V gene. In DNA, the CDR3 is TGCAGCGTTGCGCCGTCCGATGGTTCACCCCTCCACTTT. As protein: CSVAPSDGSPLHF.

This clone came up once. The chain recombines TRBV7-2 with TRBJ1-5, with D perhaps matching TRBD1 (6 bases). Trimming took off 3 bases at V and 2 bases at J, with 14 bases between the two ends. There are 16 residues in the CDR3. CDR1 and CDR2 (germline): SGHTA, FQGNSA. CDR3 sequence: CASSLRHRDGNQPQHF. DNA of the CDR3: TGTGCCAGCAGCTTGAGGCACAGGGATGGCAATCAGCCCCAGCATTTT.

V is TRBV28 and J is TRBJ1-2, with 9 bases fitting TRBD1. After removal of 6 bases from V and 3 bases from J, the junction contained 14 bases not matched to a gene. The CDR3 extends over 17 amino acids. CDR1 is MDHEN and CDR2 is SYDVKM in the germline V gene. The CDR3 DNA sequence: TGTGCCAGCAGGCTACTACCGGGACAGGGTTTTTACTATGGCTACACCTTC. Translated: CASRLLPGQGFYYGYTF.

This chain links TRBV6-9 with TRBJ1-3, with D unclear. Trimming took 4 bases from V and 0 from J, leaving 10 bases between them. There are 15 residues in the CDR3. Germline CDR1 is MNHGY and CDR2 is SVAAGI. The CDR3 nucleotides read TGTGCCAGCAGTTCCTTGGACGTCTCTGGAAACACCATATATTTT. This encodes CASSSLDVSGNTIYF.

The chain combines TRBV9 with TRBJ2-4; TRBD2 might be the D (5 bases). This CDR3 has 14 amino acids. In germline, CDR1 is SGDLS, CDR2 YYNGEE. V shed 5 bases and J shed 8 bases, with 17 bases lying between them. The CDR3 DNA reads TGTGCCAGCAGAGCCGGACGGGGTGATGACATTCAGTACTTC. It codes for CASRAGRGDDIQYF.

The rearrangement uses TRBV9 and TRBJ2-3; a possible D gene is TRBD2 (6 bases). Trimming removed 1 base from V and 0 bases from J, with 9 bases in between. The germline CDR1 and CDR2 sequences are SGDLS and YYNGEE. The CDR3 covers 15 residues. The CDR3 coding sequence is TGTGCCAGCAGCGTACTAGCGAGTAGCACAGATACGCAGTATTTT. It translates to CASSVLASSTDTQYF.

The chain joins TRBV10-1 to TRBJ2-3; no clear D gene. This CDR3 region has 13 residues. From germline, CDR1 is WNHNN and CDR2 SYGVQD (reference sequence). V dropped 1 base and J dropped 5 bases, with 7 bases sitting between them. The CDR3 sequence: CASSEFGEDTQYF. The DNA for the CDR3 is TGCGCCAGCAGTGAGTTTGGGGAAGATACGCAGTATTTT.

This chain connects TRBV18 to TRBJ1-5; D call uncertain. V dropped 5 bases and J dropped 0 bases, with 11 bases sitting between them. Germline CDR1 and CDR2: KGHSH and LQKENI. There are 15 residues in the CDR3. CDR3 amino acids: CASSFFPYSNQPQHF. The CDR3 region has the DNA TGTGCCAGCTCATTTTTCCCTTATAGCAATCAGCCCCAGCATTTT.

The CDR3 bases are TGCAGCGTTGAAACGGGCGGGGGGGCTGCAGATACGCAGTATTTT. This gives the protein CSVETGGGAADTQYF. The genes are TRBV29-1 and TRBJ2-3; the match to TRBD2 covers 9 bases. Germline V lookup: CDR1 SQVTM, CDR2 ANQGSEA. The CDR3 has 15 residues. V lost 2 bases to trimming and J lost 4 bases; unmatched junction nucleotides: 7.

The chain links TRBV7-2 to TRBJ2-2; D might be TRBD1 (5 bases). From germline, CDR1 is SGHTA and CDR2 FQGNSA. With 3 bases removed from V and 1 base from J, the gap between germline ends came to 9 bases. This CDR3 has 15 amino acids. This CDR3 reads CASSLRQGNTGELFF. Here the CDR3 DNA reads TGTGCCAGCAGCTTGAGGCAGGGGAACACCGGGGAGCTGTTTTTT.

The chain employs TRBV1 and TRBJ2-5. TRBV1 is tagged as a pseudogene. There are 20 residues in the CDR3. This CDR3 reads CTSSQESERGAATFQETQYF. DNA for the CDR3: TGCACCAGCAGCCAAGAAAGTGAGAGGGGGGCCGCCACTTTCCAAGAGACCCAGTACTTC.

The chain couples TRBV7-3 to TRBJ2-7; possible D gene TRBD2, 5 bases. CDR1 is SGHTA and CDR2 is FQGTGA in the germline V gene. Deletions cut 5 bases from V and 2 bases from J, with 16 bases between. The CDR3 loop spans 15 amino acids. The DNA of the CDR3 is TGTGCCAGCAGCCCCGGCCCGGACTCAGCCTACGAGCAGTACTTC. It codes for CASSPGPDSAYEQYF.

The V and J genes are TRBV7-3 and TRBJ2-1; TRBD2 aligns across 9 bases. V dropped 5 bases and J dropped 4; count of bases not matched to a gene: 6. The germline V gene has CDR1 SGHTA and CDR2 FQGTGA. This CDR3 contains 15 residues. The CDR3 bases are TGTGCCAGCAGCCGTAGCGGGGGTATATACAATGAGCAGTTCTTC. Protein sequence: CASSRSGGIYNEQFF.

This rearrangement joins TRBV6-5 to TRBJ2-7, with D uncertain. CDR3 length: 13 amino acids. Trimming took 0 bases from V and 0 from J, leaving 3 bases between them. CDR1 is MNHEY and CDR2 is SVGAGI in the germline V gene. The CDR3 here is CASSYSLSYEQYF. In nucleotides, the CDR3 is TGTGCCAGCAGTTACTCACTCTCCTACGAGCAGTACTTC.

As to this clone: Compared with germline, one end of the junction differs, possibly owing to a read error. The chain carries TRBV3-1 (or the pseudogene TRBV3-2) and TRBJ1-4, with D uncertain. The CDR3 is 13 amino acids. Germline CDR1 is LGHDT and CDR2 is YNNKEL (reference sequence). This CDR3 is CASSQGEGEKLFF. The CDR3 nucleotides read TGTGCCAGCAGTCAAGGTGAGGGAGAAAAACTGTTTTTT.

This clone was observed once. V and J are TRBV19 and TRBJ1-4; 10 bases are shared with TRBD1. V shed 4 bases, J shed 10 bases, and the junction held 6 bases outside the gene matches. Looked up from germline, CDR1 is LNHDA and CDR2 is SQIVND (reference sequence). This CDR3 comprises 14 residues. Here the CDR3 DNA reads TGTGCCAGTAGTACCGGGACAGGGGTTGGAAAACTGTTTTTT. Translated, it gives CASSTGTGVGKLFF.

This clone has more than one count but fewer than ten. The rearrangement uses TRBV20-1 and TRBJ2-7, with D perhaps TRBD1 (5 bases). CDR3 size: 12 residues. From germline, CDR1 is DFQATT and CDR2 SNEGSKA (reference sequence). Trimming shortened V by 3 bases and J by 5 bases, and 11 bases separated the two germline ends. In DNA, the CDR3 is TGCAGTGCTAGTAAGGGGCGGAACGAGCAGTACTTC. This codes for CSASKGRNEQYF.

The J gene is TRBJ2-3, the V gene TRBV5-1, with D perhaps matching TRBD1 (5 bases). The CDR3 sequence is 15 residues long. The V end was cut by 3 bases, the J end by 3 bases, with 14 bases between. In germline, CDR1 is SGHRS, CDR2 YFSETQ. CDR3 region: CASSSSSRETDTQYF. CDR3 in DNA: TGCGCCAGCAGCTCGAGTTCCAGGGAAACAGATACGCAGTATTTT.

The V call is TRBV7-9, the J call TRBJ2-7; 7 nucleotides agree with TRBD1. The germline CDR1 and CDR2 sequences are SEHNR and FQNEAQ (reference sequence). The trim removed 0 bases at V and 3 bases at J, leaving 5 bases unmatched. This CDR3 has 15 residues. The CDR3 protein is CASSLAGQQNYEQYF. The CDR3 DNA follows: TGTGCCAGCAGCTTAGCGGGACAGCAAAACTACGAGCAGTACTTC.

There are a few counts of this clone. The V call is TRBV6-6, the J call TRBJ1-2, with 8 nucleotides matching TRBD1. The V and J ends lost 6 bases and 5 bases, in that order; junction bases with no gene match: 5. Germline loops: CDR1 MNHNY, CDR2 SVGAGI (reference sequence). The CDR3 sequence is 13 residues long. Here the CDR3 DNA reads TGTGCCAGCAGGACAAGACAGGGGTATGGCTACACCTTC. Amino acid sequence: CASRTRQGYGYTF.

This rearrangement joins TRBV6-5 to TRBJ2-7, with TRBD1 as a possible D gene (5 bases). CDR1 MNHEY and CDR2 SVGAGI come from the germline V gene. CDR3 size: 13 residues. Trimming left V 6 bases short and J 1 base short, with 10 bases between. The CDR3 DNA reads TGTGCCAGCAGCCGACAGAGTTCCTACGAGCAGTACTTC. This gives the protein CASSRQSSYEQYF.

The gene calls are TRBV6-5 and TRBJ2-7; either TRBD1 or TRBD2 may fit D (5 bases each). The CDR3 runs to 12 residues. From germline, CDR1 is MNHEY and CDR2 SVGAGI. V was pared by 10 bases and J by 1 base, with 11 bases between. In DNA, the CDR3 is TGTGCCACCTGGGACGGTTCCTACGAGCAGTACTTC. Translation gives CATWDGSYEQYF.

The chain carries TRBV3-1 (or the pseudogene TRBV3-2) and TRBJ2-2; D gene uncertain. The CDR3 is 13 residues long. The V gene lost 2 bases and the J gene lost 5 bases, with 6 bases spanning the gap. Per germline, CDR1 LGHDT and CDR2 YNNKEL (reference sequence). The CDR3 bases are TGTGCCAGCAGCCAATCTCAAACCGGGGAGCTGTTTTTT. Amino acid sequence: CASSQSQTGELFF.

This chain links TRBV24-1 with TRBJ2-2; no definite D call. The CDR3 length is 14 residues. V dropped 9 bases and J dropped 0 bases, with 10 bases sitting between them. CDR1 is KGHDR and CDR2 is SFDVKD in the germline V gene. CDR3 nucleotides: TGTGCCACCTCGACACCTTCGAACACCGGGGAGCTGTTTTTT. It codes for CATSTPSNTGELFF.

The rearrangement links TRBV6-2 or TRBV6-3 to TRBJ2-3; D not resolved. The germline V gene encodes CDR1 MNHEY and CDR2 SVGEGT. The CDR3 is 14 amino acids. V was pared by 4 bases and J by 0 bases, with 8 bases between. CDR3 nucleotides: TGTGCCAGCAGTTTCATACTTAGCACAGATACGCAGTATTTT. Protein sequence: CASSFILSTDTQYF.

V usage is TRBV6-1 and J usage is TRBJ2-7, with D unresolved. The ends were cut back, 2 bases at V and 0 bases at J, with 8 bases in the middle. The CDR3 spans 14 residues. CDR1 and CDR2 from the germline V gene are MNHNS and SASEGT. CDR3 sequence reads: CASSELGNSYEQYF. The CDR3 nucleotides read TGTGCCAGCAGTGAACTGGGCAACTCCTACGAGCAGTACTTC.

Within the sample, this clone is medium-sized (0.01 to 0.1%). This chain links TRBV19 with TRBJ1-6; D is unresolved. Germline V gene lookup returns CDR1 LNHDA and CDR2 SQIVND (reference sequence). The CDR3 runs to 14 residues. V lost 8 bases, J lost 5 bases, and 13 bases lay in between. CDR3 DNA: TGTGCCAGTTCTCCACAGATCCATAATTCACCCCTCCACTTT. Translated: CASSPQIHNSPLHF. Together with reference TRBV19 and TRBJ1-6, the CDR3 gives the full variable domain: DGGITQSPKYLFRKEGQNVTLSCEQNLNHDAMYWYRQDPGQGLRLIYYSQIVNDFQKGDIAEGYSVSREKKESFPLTVTSAQKNPTAFYLCASSPQIHNSPLHFGNGTRLTVT.